Below, 19 T cell receptor beta chains from the same sample are listed, as sequenced in a study of T cell responses to AZD1222 COVID-19 vaccine. Repertoires were generated with immunoSEQ multiplex PCR, while TCRdb's copy carries only in-frame clones and drops some. The table lists 64,000 or so clones, over 80% of them singletons, with roughly 7.3% in the top ten. The sequenced sample was peripheral blood, obtained on day 0 of AZD1222 vaccination. These receptors were obtained from an adult in good health.

This clone has a single count. The chain carries TRBV7-2 and TRBJ2-2; 7 bases are shared with TRBD2. This CDR3 comprises 15 residues. J was trimmed by 6 bases and V by 0 bases; bases with no gene match: 4. CDR1 and CDR2 (germline): SGHTA, FQGNSA. CDR3 sequence reads: CASSLAGGFAGELFF. As DNA, the CDR3 is TGTGCCAGCAGCTTAGCGGGGGGGTTCGCCGGGGAGCTGTTTTTT.

J is TRBJ1-2 and V is TRBV4-1; tentatively, D is TRBD1 (5 bases). V lost 4 bases and J 5 bases, leaving 17 bases between the germline ends. CDR3 length: 15 amino acids. The V gene's germline CDR1 is MGHRA and CDR2 YSYEKL. In nucleotides, the CDR3 is TGCGCCAGCAGCCTACGGGACCCCCGTCGGTATGGCTACACCTTC. Translated, it gives CASSLRDPRRYGYTF.

The CDR3 loop is CASSGISYGYTF. The CDR3 DNA reads TGTGCCAGTAGTGGCATATCCTATGGCTACACCTTC. V gene TRBV19 combines with J gene TRBJ1-2; no definite D call. Germline values: CDR1 LNHDA, CDR2 SQIVND (reference sequence). With 5 bases removed from V and 4 bases from J, the gap between germline ends came to 8 bases. The CDR3 has 12 residues.

The genes are TRBV6-5 and TRBJ1-4, with D possibly TRBD1 on 6 matching bases. The CDR3 totals 13 residues. CDR1 is MNHEY, CDR2 SVGAGI, per germline. The ends were cut back, 6 bases at V and 5 bases at J, with 10 bases in the middle. CDR3 protein: CASSRQENEKLFF. The CDR3 nucleotides read TGTGCCAGCAGCAGACAGGAAAATGAAAAACTGTTTTTT.

This chain connects TRBV6-1 to TRBJ1-1; D uncertain. The germline V gene has CDR1 MNHNS and CDR2 SASEGT. This CDR3 region has 11 residues. V lost 2 bases, J lost 7 bases, and 5 bases lay in between. CDR3 residues: CASSERNEAFF. For the CDR3, the DNA is TGTGCCAGCAGTGAACGCAATGAAGCTTTCTTT.

The V and J genes are TRBV28 and TRBJ1-3; D remains unclear. The CDR3 consists of 19 residues. In germline, CDR1 is MDHEN, CDR2 SYDVKM. V was cut by 5 bases and J by 9 bases, with 32 bases left in between. The CDR3 loop is CASSPLEGPPSGLVGTIYF. The DNA for the CDR3 is TGTGCCAGCAGTCCGCTTGAAGGACCGCCCTCCGGATTGGTCGGCACCATATATTTT.

This clone was detected once. This rearrangement joins TRBV5-1 to TRBJ2-6, with 7 bases lining up with TRBD1. Trimming took 6 bases from V and 1 from J; bases not matched to a gene: 10. Germline values: CDR1 SGHRS, CDR2 YFSETQ. The CDR3 runs 17 residues. CDR3 nucleotide sequence: TGCGCCAGCATTCCAGGGGGTTTGTCGTCTGGGGCCAACGTCCTGACTTTC. This translates into CASIPGGLSSGANVLTF. The full variable domain, in which reference TRBV5-1 and TRBJ2-6 provide the parts outside the CDR3, is KAGVTQTPRYLIKTRGQQVTLSCSPISGHRSVSWYQQTPGQGLQFLFEYFSETQRNKGNFPGRFSGRQFSNSRSEMNVSTLELGDSALYLCASIPGGLSSGANVLTFGAGSRLTVL.

The CDR3 DNA follows: TGTGCCATTCAAGACCCCTACTCCTACAATGAGCAGTTCTTC. Its translation is CAIQDPYSYNEQFF. This chain joins TRBV15 and TRBJ2-1; D unresolved. Germline lookup yields CDR1 LNHNV and CDR2 YYDKDF (reference sequence). The CDR3 loop spans 14 amino acids. Trimming left V 10 bases short and J 0 bases short, with 13 bases between. The full variable domain, rest sourced from reference TRBV15 and TRBJ2-1, is DAMVIQNPRYQVTQFGKPVTLSCSQTLNHNVMYWYQQKSSQAPKLLFHYYDKDFNNEADTPDNFQSRRPNTSFCFLDIRSPGLGDTAMYLCAIQDPYSYNEQFFGPGTRLTVL.

The table lists this clone with a few counts. The V call is TRBV9, the J call TRBJ2-1; D not resolved. This CDR3 is built from 14 residues. Germline CDR1 SGDLS, CDR2 YYNGEE. V was clipped by 0 bases and J by 2 bases, with 6 bases between them. The CDR3 DNA sequence: TGTGCCAGCAGCGTAGACGGCCCCTACAATGAGCAGTTCTTC. This sequence encodes CASSVDGPYNEQFF. The whole variable domain, filled in from reference TRBV9 and TRBJ2-1, reads DSGVTQTPKHLITATGQRVTLRCSPRSGDLSVYWYQQSLDQGLQFLIQYYNGEERAKGNILERFSAQQFPDLHSELNLSSLELGDSALYFCASSVDGPYNEQFFGPGTRLTVL.

The chain uses TRBV6-2 or TRBV6-3 and TRBJ2-7; 7 bases match TRBD2. This CDR3 contains 15 residues. Losses at the gene ends were 4 bases for V and 4 bases for J; bases not matched to a gene: 10. CDR1 is MNHEY, CDR2 SVGEGT, per germline. CDR3 region: CASSSKGGAQYEQYF. The CDR3 nucleotides are TGTGCCAGCAGTTCCAAGGGAGGGGCCCAATACGAGCAGTACTTC.

V gene TRBV2 combines with J gene TRBJ2-2, with D possibly matching TRBD1 (5 bases). The CDR3 sequence is 16 residues long. Germline V gene sequence: CDR1 SNHLY, CDR2 FYNNEI. The V and J ends lost 1 base and 4 bases respectively, with 13 bases between them. This CDR3 reads CASSEGARQGTGELFF. The CDR3 DNA reads TGTGCCAGCAGTGAAGGAGCACGCCAGGGCACCGGGGAGCTGTTTTTT.

The chain carries TRBV7-2 and TRBJ2-7; perhaps TRBD2 as D (6 bases). V lost 3 bases and J lost 1, with 13 bases in between. The germline CDR1 and CDR2 sequences are SGHTA and FQGNSA. This CDR3 has 15 residues. DNA of the CDR3: TGTGCCAGCAGCTTCAGGTCTGGGACTTCCTACGAGCAGTACTTC. This sequence encodes CASSFRSGTSYEQYF.

The J gene is TRBJ2-2, the V gene TRBV3-1 (or the pseudogene TRBV3-2); D call uncertain. CDR1 is LGHDT and CDR2 is YNNKEL in the germline V gene (reference sequence). The V end lost 6 bases, the J end lost 5 bases, and 4 bases lay between the germline ends. This CDR3 has 11 residues. CDR3: CASRSTGELFF. CDR3 DNA sequence: TGTGCCAGCAGGAGTACCGGGGAGCTGTTTTTT.

This chain connects TRBV2 to TRBJ2-5; 8 bases match TRBD1. This CDR3 region has 13 residues. Germline V lookup: CDR1 SNHLY, CDR2 FYNNEI. Trimming cost V 4 bases and J 4 bases; bases outside gene matches: 2. CDR3 nucleotides: TGTGCCAGCAGTGGCACAGGGGGAGAGACCCAGTACTTC. It encodes CASSGTGGETQYF. Drawing the rest from reference TRBV2 and TRBJ2-5, the complete variable domain is EPEVTQTPSHQVTQMGQEVILRCVPISNHLYFYWYRQILGQKVEFLVSFYNNEISEKSEIFDDQFSVERPDGSNFTLKIRSTKLEDSAMYFCASSGTGGETQYFGPGTRLLVL.

The J gene is TRBJ2-5, the V gene TRBV2, with 9 bases matching TRBD2. CDR1 SNHLY and CDR2 FYNNEI come from the germline V gene. Losses at the gene ends were 0 bases for V and 0 bases for J; bases not matched to a gene: 8. The CDR3 contains 18 residues. The CDR3 loop is CASSEARGGKGDQETQYF. The CDR3 coding sequence is TGTGCCAGCAGTGAAGCGCGGGGGGGGAAAGGCGACCAAGAGACCCAGTACTTC.

The genes are TRBV14 and TRBJ1-1, with D maybe TRBD1 (5 bases). The CDR3 is made up of 16 amino acids. Germline CDR1 SGHDN, CDR2 FVKESK. Trimming left V 0 bases short and J 3 bases short, with 14 bases between. CDR3 sequence: CASSQDGRGWDTEAFF. In DNA, the CDR3 is TGTGCCAGCAGCCAAGATGGGAGGGGCTGGGACACTGAAGCTTTCTTT.

This chain uses TRBV10-2 with TRBJ1-3; perhaps TRBD1 as D (5 bases). Trimming shortened V by 7 bases and J by 0 bases, and 13 bases separated the two germline ends. Germline lookup yields CDR1 WSHSY and CDR2 SAAADI. The CDR3 length is 15 residues. This chain's CDR3 is CASTARGFSGNTIYF. Here the CDR3 DNA reads TGCGCCAGCACTGCAAGGGGTTTCTCTGGAAACACCATATATTTT.

This sequence joins TRBV3-1 (or the pseudogene TRBV3-2) and TRBJ2-1; weak D call: TRBD2 (6 bases). The CDR3 spans 15 residues. V was shortened by 6 bases and J by 3 bases, with 15 bases between the two germline ends. Germline V CDR1 and CDR2: LGHDT, YNNKEL (reference sequence). The CDR3 sequence is CASRLRDSNYNEQFF. The CDR3 DNA is TGTGCCAGCAGACTCCGGGACTCCAACTACAATGAGCAGTTCTTC.

The rearrangement links TRBV7-9 to TRBJ2-1; D tentatively fits TRBD1 or TRBD2 (6 bases each). The CDR3 spans 16 residues. From germline, CDR1 is SEHNR and CDR2 FQNEAQ (reference sequence). Trimming removed 5 bases from V and 7 bases from J, with 21 bases in between. The CDR3 DNA is TGTGCCAGCAGCACCGAGGGATCGGGGGCAAGGAATGAGCAGTTCTTC. It translates to CASSTEGSGARNEQFF.